Here is one TCR beta chain with its context. As yet, its antigen is unknown. This record belongs to a study of T cell clonotyping in hematopoietic cell transplantation. As for the study in general: Cytoreduction preceded collection of pretransplant recipient samples.

Study conclusions and caveats: Without cell sorting, CD4 versus CD8 contributions remain unresolved.

Between the trimmed V and J ends, which lost 0 bases and 6 bases, there was a span of 11 bases. Germline V gene data show CDR1 as LGHNA and CDR2 as YNFKEQ. The CDR3 is made up of 14 amino acids. Generated by immunoSEQ multiplex PCR, the TCRdb table keeps only in-frame clones and is missing some. Seen here are tens of thousands of clones, roughly 82% observed once, and the top ten hold more than 20%. Indicated time point: recipient sample about 28 days before transplant, after cytoreduction. Samples: about 28 days before transplant, then days 30, 100 and 180 after. The rearrangement joins TRBV4-2 to TRBJ1-1; D unclear. Here the sequenced sample was peripheral blood mononuclear cells, taken before stem cell transplant. The sequence was obtained from a woman aged 55-75 years with acute myeloid leukemia. Some clones in this sample may be carry-over from other donors' samples. The CDR3 DNA reads TGTGCCAGCAGCCAAGACAGAGGGAGTCCTGAAGCTTTCTTT. Its protein is CASSQDRGSPEAFF.